This T cell receptor (beta chain) was sequenced for a study of Ad26.COV2.S vaccination and SARS-CoV-2 variants. Assay: immunoSEQ multiplex PCR; the TCRdb copy retains only in-frame clones and omits some. Altogether 400,000 to 450,000 clones are present, approximately 90% being singletons, with the ten largest covering 10% to 15%. The treatment denotes: around 19 received Ad26.COV2.S at low or high dose, single or two shots; about five received placebo; per-sample allocation not given. Samples came from day 63 after the first vaccine or placebo injection. The ends were cut back, 5 bases at V and 3 bases at J, with 8 bases in the middle. From germline, CDR1 is SGHNT and CDR2 YENEEA. This CDR3 is built from 12 residues.

This chain links TRBV11-3 with TRBJ2-7; no definite D call. Sequences were derived from peripheral blood, sampled in a trial of Ad26.COV2.S vaccine versus placebo. The TCR sequence derives from a person between 18 and 65 years old who received the Ad26.COV2.S COVID-19 vaccine or a placebo. As DNA, the CDR3 is TGTGCCAGCAGCGGAGACGGCTACGAGCAGTACTTC. It is translated as CASSGDGYEQYF.